This entry describes one T cell receptor (beta chain). Its antigen is not identified. The source of the sample is a study of shared clonotypes between healthy human individuals. Study context: Per-donor plates numbered three CD4 naive, three CD4 memory, two CD8 naive and one CD8 memory.

It was about 210 ng DNA, about 30,000 T cell genomes, that sorted-subset replicate PCRs used. Sequenced by immunoSEQ multiplex PCR; TCRdb stores in-frame clones only, minus some. The sample carries a few million clones, 92% recorded once. Per germline, CDR1 MNHEY and CDR2 SMNVEV (reference sequence). Trimming shortened V by 4 bases and J by 0 bases, and 14 bases separated the two germline ends. The CDR3 extends over 16 amino acids. Study findings and constraints: Genetic and exposure-history diversity was limited by the few donors. Sequencing of the sorted subsets was shown by rarefaction to be incomplete despite large depth.

Sequenced sample: naive CD4+ T cells from PBMCs. As for subset: CD45RA+ positively selected. The clonotype originates from a man in his late teens or twenties in good health. Some clones in this sample may be carry-over from other donors' samples. V gene TRBV27 combines with J gene TRBJ2-3; weak D call: TRBD2 (5 bases). The CDR3 region has the DNA TGTGCCAGCAGTTCTCCCGACGGGATAAGCACAGATACGCAGTATTTT. This gives the protein CASSSPDGISTDTQYF.